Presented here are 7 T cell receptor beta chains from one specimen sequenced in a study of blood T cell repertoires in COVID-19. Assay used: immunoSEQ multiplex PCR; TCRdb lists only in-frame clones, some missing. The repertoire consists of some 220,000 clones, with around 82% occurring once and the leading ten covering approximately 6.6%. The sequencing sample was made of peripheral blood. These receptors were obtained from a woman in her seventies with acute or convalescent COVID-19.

CDR3 residues: CASSSRLAGGPDEQFF. DNA for the CDR3: TGTGCCAGCAGCTCGCGACTAGCGGGGGGGCCGGATGAGCAGTTCTTC. The chain couples TRBV7-6 to TRBJ2-1; TRBD2 aligns across 14 bases. V lost 4 bases to trimming and J lost 8 bases; unmatched junction nucleotides: 7. Germline CDR1 SGHVS, CDR2 FNYEAQ. CDR3 size: 16 residues.

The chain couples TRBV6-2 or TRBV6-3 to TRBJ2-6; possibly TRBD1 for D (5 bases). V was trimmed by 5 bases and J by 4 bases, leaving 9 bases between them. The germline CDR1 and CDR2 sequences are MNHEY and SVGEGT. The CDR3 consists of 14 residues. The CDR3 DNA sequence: TGTGCCAGCAGTCAGGGTCTGGGGGCCAACGTCCTGACTTTC. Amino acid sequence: CASSQGLGANVLTF.

The DNA for the CDR3 is TGTGCCATCCACTCTGGGGGGACGAGCTCCTACAATGAGCAGTTCTTC. Translation gives CAIHSGGTSSYNEQFF. This chain connects TRBV10-3 to TRBJ2-1; maybe TRBD2 (6 bases). The CDR3 is 16 residues long. Germline CDR1 is ENHRY and CDR2 is SYGVKD. With 8 bases removed from V and 0 bases from J, the gap between germline ends came to 17 bases.

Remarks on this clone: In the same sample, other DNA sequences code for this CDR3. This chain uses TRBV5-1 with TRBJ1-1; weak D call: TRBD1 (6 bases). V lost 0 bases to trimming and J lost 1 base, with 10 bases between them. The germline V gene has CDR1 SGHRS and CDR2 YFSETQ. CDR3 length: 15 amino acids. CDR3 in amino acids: CASSLVGRGNTEAFF. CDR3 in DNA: TGCGCCAGCAGCTTGGTAGGCAGGGGGAACACTGAAGCTTTCTTT.

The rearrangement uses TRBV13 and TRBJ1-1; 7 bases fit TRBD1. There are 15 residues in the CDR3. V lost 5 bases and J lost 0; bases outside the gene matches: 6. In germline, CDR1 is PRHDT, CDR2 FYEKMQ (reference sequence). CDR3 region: CASSPRDSMNTEAFF. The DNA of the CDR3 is TGTGCCAGCAGCCCCCGGGACAGTATGAACACTGAAGCTTTCTTT.

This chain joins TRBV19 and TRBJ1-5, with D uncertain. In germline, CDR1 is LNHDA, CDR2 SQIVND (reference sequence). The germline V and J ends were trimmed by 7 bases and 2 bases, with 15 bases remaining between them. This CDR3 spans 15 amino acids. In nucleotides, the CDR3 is TGTGCCAGTAATCCAGGCAGCAGAGGCAATCAGCCCCAGCATTTT. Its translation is CASNPGSRGNQPQHF.

CDR3 region: CASSINTEAFF. DNA of the CDR3: TGTGCCAGCAGCATTAATACTGAAGCTTTCTTT. The chain recombines TRBV5-6 with TRBJ1-1; unclear D gene. CDR1 SGHDT and CDR2 YYEEEE come from the germline V gene. The length of the CDR3 is 11 residues. V gave up 4 bases and J gave up 5 bases, with 6 bases separating them.